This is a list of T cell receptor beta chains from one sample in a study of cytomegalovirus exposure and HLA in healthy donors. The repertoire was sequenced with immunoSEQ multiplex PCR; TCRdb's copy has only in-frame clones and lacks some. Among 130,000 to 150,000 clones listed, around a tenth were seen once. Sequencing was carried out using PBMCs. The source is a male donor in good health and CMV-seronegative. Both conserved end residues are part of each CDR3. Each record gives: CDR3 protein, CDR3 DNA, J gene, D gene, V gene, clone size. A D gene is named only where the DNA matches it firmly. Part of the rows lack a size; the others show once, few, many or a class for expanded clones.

CASSQGLSYEQYF TGCGCCAGCAGCCAGGGGCTCTCCTACGAGCAGTACTTC TRBJ2-7 NA TRBV4-3 few
CASIPTVYSNQPQHF TGTGCCAGCATCCCGACAGTCTATAGCAATCAGCCCCAGCATTTT TRBJ1-5 NA TRBV21-1 few
CASSSGTGKNTEAFF TGTGCCAGCAGCTCCGGGACAGGGAAGAACACTGAAGCTTTCTTT TRBJ1-1 TRBD1 TRBV11-3 few
CASSIAGRSNEKLFF TGTGCCAGTAGTATAGCGGGGAGATCTAATGAAAAACTGTTTTTT TRBJ1-4 NA TRBV19 few
CSVGTSTNEQFF TGCAGCGTTGGGACTAGCACCAATGAGCAGTTCTTC TRBJ2-1 TRBD2 TRBV29-1 NA
CASSPDRVRDQPQHF TGTGCCAGCAGCCCAGACAGGGTACGTGATCAGCCCCAGCATTTT TRBJ1-5 TRBD1 TRBV28 NA
CASSLSPYEQYF TGTGCCAGCAGCTTATCTCCCTACGAGCAGTACTTC TRBJ2-7 NA TRBV11-2 few
CSVDTQGHQETQYF TGCAGCGTTGATACCCAGGGCCACCAAGAGACCCAGTACTTC TRBJ2-5 NA TRBV29-1 few
CASRPDREGHEQYF TGTGCCAGCAGACCGGACAGGGAGGGTCACGAGCAGTACTTC TRBJ2-7 NA TRBV7-2 NA
CASSWAPLTGNTIYF TGTGCCAGCAGCTGGGCCCCCTTGACAGGAAACACCATATATTTT TRBJ1-3 NA TRBV5-8 NA
CASSQGYYNEQFF TGTGCCAGCAGCCAGGGATATTACAATGAGCAGTTCTTC TRBJ2-1 NA TRBV9 NA
CASTQSYEQYF TGTGCCAGCACTCAGTCCTACGAGCAGTACTTC TRBJ2-7 NA TRBV28 NA
CASSRRRTGTGELFF TGTGCCAGCAGCCGAAGGAGGACAGGGACCGGGGAGCTGTTTTTT TRBJ2-2 TRBD1 TRBV28 NA
CASSTGGSYEQYF TGTGCCAGTAGTACAGGGGGCTCCTACGAGCAGTACTTC TRBJ2-7 TRBD1 TRBV19 few
CASDRWTSGVGGELFF TGTGCCAGCGACCGTTGGACTAGCGGGGTCGGCGGGGAGCTGTTTTTT TRBJ2-2 TRBD2 TRBV7-2 few
CASRDLFAGGYNEQFF TGTGCCAGCAGAGATCTCTTTGCGGGGGGGTACAATGAGCAGTTCTTC TRBJ2-1 TRBD2 TRBV7-9 few
CASSIRRDRRYEQYF TGTGCCAGCAGTATCCGACGGGACAGGAGGTACGAGCAGTACTTC TRBJ2-7 TRBD1 TRBV27 few
CAISLGTGRSLSGANVLTF TGTGCCATCTCCCTGGGGACAGGACGTTCTCTTTCTGGGGCCAACGTCCTGACTTTC TRBJ2-6 TRBD1 TRBV10-3 few
CASSSRDRGAYEQYF TGTGCCAGCAGTAGCCGGGACAGGGGCGCCTACGAGCAGTACTTC TRBJ2-7 TRBD1 TRBV6-1 few
CASSLALSTSGQQETQYF TGTGCCAGCAGCTTAGCGTTGTCGACTAGCGGACAACAAGAGACCCAGTACTTC TRBJ2-5 TRBD2 TRBV11-1 NA
CASSQDRGGPEAFF TGCGCCAGCAGCCAAGATCGCGGGGGCCCTGAAGCTTTCTTT TRBJ1-1 NA TRBV4-3 few
CSGWDMRYQETQYF TGCAGCGGGTGGGACATGCGGTACCAAGAGACCCAGTACTTC TRBJ2-5 NA TRBV29-1 few
CASSLGGEGRYNEQFF TGTGCCAGCAGCTTAGGGGGAGAGGGTCGGTACAATGAGCAGTTCTTC TRBJ2-1 NA TRBV7-2 few
CSVRYRNTEAFF TGCAGCGTTCGGTACAGGAACACTGAAGCTTTCTTT TRBJ1-1 NA TRBV29-1 NA
CASSERAAFSEAFF TGTGCCAGCAGTGAAAGAGCCGCGTTTTCTGAAGCTTTCTTT TRBJ1-1 NA TRBV2 few
CASSLVGQGFRNTIYF TGTGCCAGCAGCTTAGTTGGGCAGGGGTTTAGAAACACCATATATTTT TRBJ1-3 NA TRBV7-2 NA
CASSARINAEAFF TGCGCCAGCAGCGCCAGGATAAACGCTGAAGCTTTCTTT TRBJ1-1 NA TRBV4-3 NA
CASSLSSTGAGGNTIYF TGTGCCAGCAGTTTATCGTCGACAGGGGCCGGTGGAAACACCATATATTTT TRBJ1-3 TRBD1 TRBV27 NA
CASVGLAGAPDTQYF TGTGCCAGCGTCGGCCTAGCGGGAGCCCCAGATACGCAGTATTTT TRBJ2-3 TRBD2 TRBV2 NA
CASSSEDTLNTEAFF TGTGCCAGCAGCTCAGAGGACACCTTGAACACTGAAGCTTTCTTT TRBJ1-1 NA TRBV11-2 few
CASSPGPDTQYF TGTGCCAGCAGCCCAGGGCCGGATACGCAGTATTTT TRBJ2-3 NA TRBV7-3 NA
CASSLTGVSYEQYF TGTGCCAGCAGCTTAACGGGTGTCTCCTACGAGCAGTACTTC TRBJ2-7 NA TRBV7-2 few
CASSQERVTDTQYF TGTGCCAGCAGCCAAGAACGGGTGACAGATACGCAGTATTTT TRBJ2-3 NA TRBV4-2 NA
CASSLDRTSGNTIYF TGCGCCAGCAGCCTCGACAGGACTTCTGGAAACACCATATATTTT TRBJ1-3 NA TRBV4-3 few
CASSPEQGRVGYTF TGTGCCAGCAGCCCAGAACAGGGTAGGGTTGGCTACACCTTC TRBJ1-2 NA TRBV5-4 few
CASYNLAGDDLAGELFF TGTGCCAGTTACAATCTAGCGGGAGATGACTTGGCCGGGGAGCTGTTTTTT TRBJ2-2 TRBD2 TRBV18 NA
CASSRQGSDEQYF TGTGCCAGCAGCCGACAGGGGTCAGACGAGCAGTACTTC TRBJ2-7 TRBD1 TRBV7-3 few
CASSFGLRDEQYF TGTGCCAGTAGTTTCGGACTCCGGGACGAGCAGTACTTC TRBJ2-7 NA TRBV19 NA
CASSQGQLAGYTF TGTGCCAGCAGCCAGGGACAGTTGGCTGGCTACACCTTC TRBJ1-2 TRBD1 TRBV11-2 NA
CASSWKTGNTEAFF TGCGCCAGCAGCTGGAAGACAGGGAACACTGAAGCTTTCTTT TRBJ1-1 NA TRBV5-1 few
CASSSPPTVNTEAFF TGTGCCAGCAGCTCACCGCCGACAGTAAACACTGAAGCTTTCTTT TRBJ1-1 NA TRBV5-6 NA
CASSIMGGGVQPQHF TGTGCCAGTAGTATAATGGGCGGGGGAGTCCAGCCCCAGCATTTT TRBJ1-5 NA TRBV19 NA
CASSEKVTSGTQVPYEQYF TGTGCCAGCAGTGAAAAAGTGACTAGCGGGACCCAGGTCCCCTACGAGCAGTACTTC TRBJ2-7 TRBD2 TRBV6-1 few
CASSSSGALRADTQYF TGTGCCAGCAGCTCCTCAGGGGCCCTAAGGGCAGATACGCAGTATTTT TRBJ2-3 NA TRBV7-9 NA
CATSGQGAFYEQYF TGTGCGACATCCGGACAGGGGGCATTCTACGAGCAGTACTTC TRBJ2-7 TRBD1 TRBV28 NA
CASGAFIGELFF TGTGCCAGTGGGGCTTTCATCGGGGAGCTGTTTTTT TRBJ2-2 NA TRBV19 NA
CASTVRTADVYGYTF TGTGCCAGCACCGTCCGGACAGCGGACGTCTATGGCTACACCTTC TRBJ1-2 NA TRBV5-4 NA